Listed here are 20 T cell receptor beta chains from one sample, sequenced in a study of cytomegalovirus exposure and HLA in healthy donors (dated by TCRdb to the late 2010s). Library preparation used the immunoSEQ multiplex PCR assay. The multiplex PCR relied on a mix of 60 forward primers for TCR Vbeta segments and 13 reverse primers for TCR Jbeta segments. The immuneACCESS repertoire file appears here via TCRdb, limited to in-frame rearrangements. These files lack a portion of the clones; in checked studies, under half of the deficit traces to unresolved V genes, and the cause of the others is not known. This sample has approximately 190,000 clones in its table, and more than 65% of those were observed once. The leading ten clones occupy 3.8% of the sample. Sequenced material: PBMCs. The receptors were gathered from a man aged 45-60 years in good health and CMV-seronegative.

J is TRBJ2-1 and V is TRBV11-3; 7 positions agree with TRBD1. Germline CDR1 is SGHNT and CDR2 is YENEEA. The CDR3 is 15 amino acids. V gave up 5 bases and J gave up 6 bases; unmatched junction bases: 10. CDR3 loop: CASSTRQGLANEQFF. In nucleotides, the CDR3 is TGTGCCAGCAGCACCCGACAGGGTCTAGCCAATGAGCAGTTCTTC.

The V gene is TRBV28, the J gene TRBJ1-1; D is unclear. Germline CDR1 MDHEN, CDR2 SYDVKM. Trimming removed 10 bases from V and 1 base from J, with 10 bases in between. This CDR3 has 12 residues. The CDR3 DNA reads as TGTGCCACTCTATACCCGAACACTGAAGCTTTCTTT. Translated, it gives CATLYPNTEAFF.

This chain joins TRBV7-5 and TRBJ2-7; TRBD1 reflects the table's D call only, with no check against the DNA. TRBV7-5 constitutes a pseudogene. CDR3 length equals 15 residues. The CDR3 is CARSSGQGESYEQYF. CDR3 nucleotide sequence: TGTGCCAGAAGCTCCGGACAGGGCGAAAGCTATGAGCAGTACTTC.

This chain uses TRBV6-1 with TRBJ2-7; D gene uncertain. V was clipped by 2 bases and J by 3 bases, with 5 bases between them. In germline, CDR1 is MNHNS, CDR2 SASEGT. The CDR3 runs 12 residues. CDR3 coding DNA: TGTGCCAGCAGTGAATCGGTCTACGAGCAGTACTTC. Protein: CASSESVYEQYF.

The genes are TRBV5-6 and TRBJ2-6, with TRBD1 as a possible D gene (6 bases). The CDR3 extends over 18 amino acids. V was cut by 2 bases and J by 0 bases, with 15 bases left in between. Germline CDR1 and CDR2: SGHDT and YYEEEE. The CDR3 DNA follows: TGTGCCAGCAGCTTACAGACAGGCGACCGCTCTGGGGCCAACGTCCTGACTTTC. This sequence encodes CASSLQTGDRSGANVLTF.

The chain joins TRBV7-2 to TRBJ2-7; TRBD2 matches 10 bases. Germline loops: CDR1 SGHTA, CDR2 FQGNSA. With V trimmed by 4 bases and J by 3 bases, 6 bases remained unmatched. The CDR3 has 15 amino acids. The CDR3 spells CASSSLAGAHYEQYF. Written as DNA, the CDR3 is TGTGCCAGCAGCTCGCTAGCGGGGGCCCACTACGAGCAGTACTTC.

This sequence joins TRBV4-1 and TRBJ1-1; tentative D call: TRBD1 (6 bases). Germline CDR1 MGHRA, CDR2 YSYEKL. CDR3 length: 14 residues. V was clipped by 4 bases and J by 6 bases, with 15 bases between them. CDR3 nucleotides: TGCGCCAGCAGCCCGATGACAGGTTGGGCTGAAGCTTTCTTT. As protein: CASSPMTGWAEAFF.

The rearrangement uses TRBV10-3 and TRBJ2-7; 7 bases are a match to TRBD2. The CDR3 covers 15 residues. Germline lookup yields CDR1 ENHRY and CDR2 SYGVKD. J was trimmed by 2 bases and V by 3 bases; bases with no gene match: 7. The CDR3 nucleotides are TGTGCCATCAGTGATTCGCCGGGGGGACCCTACGAGCAGTACTTC. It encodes CAISDSPGGPYEQYF.

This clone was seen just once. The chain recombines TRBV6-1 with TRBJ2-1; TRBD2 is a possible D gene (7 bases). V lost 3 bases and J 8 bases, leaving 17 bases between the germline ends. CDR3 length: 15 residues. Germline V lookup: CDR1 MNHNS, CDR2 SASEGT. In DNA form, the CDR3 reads TGTGCCAGCAGTGATGGATCCGGGGGGCTCGATGAGCAGTTCTTC. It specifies CASSDGSGGLDEQFF.

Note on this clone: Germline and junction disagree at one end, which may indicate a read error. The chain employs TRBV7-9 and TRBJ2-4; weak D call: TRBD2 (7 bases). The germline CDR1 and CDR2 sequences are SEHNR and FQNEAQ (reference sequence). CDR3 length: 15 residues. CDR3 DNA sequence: TGTTCCAGCAGCTTATGGGGGGGCGAGAAAAACATTCAGTACTTC. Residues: CSSSLWGGEKNIQYF.

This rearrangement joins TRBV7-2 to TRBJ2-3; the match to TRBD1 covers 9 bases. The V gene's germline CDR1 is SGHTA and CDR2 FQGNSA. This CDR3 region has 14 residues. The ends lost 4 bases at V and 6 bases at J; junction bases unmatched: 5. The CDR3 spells CASSSQGATDTQYF. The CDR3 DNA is TGTGCCAGCAGCTCACAGGGGGCAACTGATACGCAGTATTTT. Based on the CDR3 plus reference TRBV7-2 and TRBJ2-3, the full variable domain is GAGVSQSPSNKVTEKGKDVELRCDPISGHTALYWYRQSLGQGLEFLIYFQGNSAPDKSGLPSDRFSAERTGGSVSTLTIQRTQQEDSAVYLCASSSQGATDTQYFGPGTRLTVL.

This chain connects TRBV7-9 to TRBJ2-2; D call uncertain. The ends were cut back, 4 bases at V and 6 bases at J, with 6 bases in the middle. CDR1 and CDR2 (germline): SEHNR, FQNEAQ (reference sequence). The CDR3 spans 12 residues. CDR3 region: CASSSLPGELFF. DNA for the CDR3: TGTGCCAGCAGCTCCCTCCCCGGGGAGCTGTTTTTT.

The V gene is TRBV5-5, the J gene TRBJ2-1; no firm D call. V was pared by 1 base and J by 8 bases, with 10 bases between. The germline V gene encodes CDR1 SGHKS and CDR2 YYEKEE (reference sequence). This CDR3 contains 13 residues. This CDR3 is CASSLNPGDEQFF. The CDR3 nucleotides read TGTGCCAGCAGCTTGAATCCAGGCGATGAGCAGTTCTTC.

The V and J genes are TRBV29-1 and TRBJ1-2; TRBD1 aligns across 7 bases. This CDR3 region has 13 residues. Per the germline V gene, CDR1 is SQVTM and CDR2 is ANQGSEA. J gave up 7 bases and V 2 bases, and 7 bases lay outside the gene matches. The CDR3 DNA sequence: TGCAGCGTTGAAACAGGGGTGCTTGGTGGCTACACCTTC. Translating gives CSVETGVLGGYTF. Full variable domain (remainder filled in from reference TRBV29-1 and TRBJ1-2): SAVISQKPSRDICQRGTSLTIQCQVDSQVTMMFWYRQQPGQSLTLIATANQGSEATYESGFVIDKFPISRPNLTFSTLTVSNMSPEDSSIYLCSVETGVLGGYTFGSGTRLTVV.

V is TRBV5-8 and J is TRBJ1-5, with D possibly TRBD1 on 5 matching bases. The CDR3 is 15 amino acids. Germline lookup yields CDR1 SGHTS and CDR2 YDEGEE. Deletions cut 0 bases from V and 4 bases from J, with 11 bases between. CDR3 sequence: CASSLGGGRNQPQHF. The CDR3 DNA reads TGTGCCAGCAGCTTGGGGGGGGGAAGAAATCAGCCCCAGCATTTT.

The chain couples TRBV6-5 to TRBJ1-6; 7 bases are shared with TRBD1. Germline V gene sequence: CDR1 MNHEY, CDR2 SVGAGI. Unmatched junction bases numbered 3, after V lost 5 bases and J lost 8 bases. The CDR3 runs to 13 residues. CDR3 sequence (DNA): TGTGCCAGCAGTGACAGGGTATATTCACCCCTCCACTTT. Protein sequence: CASSDRVYSPLHF.

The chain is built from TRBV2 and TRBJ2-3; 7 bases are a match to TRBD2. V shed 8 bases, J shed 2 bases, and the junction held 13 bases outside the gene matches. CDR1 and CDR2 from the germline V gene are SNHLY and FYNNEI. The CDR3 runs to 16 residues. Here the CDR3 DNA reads TGTGCCAGCTCTTCCCCAGGGAGGGGTTCCACAGATACGCAGTATTTT. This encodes CASSSPGRGSTDTQYF.

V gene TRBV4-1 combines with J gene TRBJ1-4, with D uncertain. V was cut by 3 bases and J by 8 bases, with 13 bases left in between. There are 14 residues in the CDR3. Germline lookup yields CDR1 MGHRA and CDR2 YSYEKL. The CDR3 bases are TGCGCCAGCAGCCAGGGTGGAATAGCCGAAAAACTGTTTTTT. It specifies CASSQGGIAEKLFF.

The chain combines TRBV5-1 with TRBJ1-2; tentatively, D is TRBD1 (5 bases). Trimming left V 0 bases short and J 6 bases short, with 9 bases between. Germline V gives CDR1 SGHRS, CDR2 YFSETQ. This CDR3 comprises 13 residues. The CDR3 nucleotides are TGCGCCAGCAGCTTGGCGTCCAGGGATGGCTACACCTTC. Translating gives CASSLASRDGYTF.

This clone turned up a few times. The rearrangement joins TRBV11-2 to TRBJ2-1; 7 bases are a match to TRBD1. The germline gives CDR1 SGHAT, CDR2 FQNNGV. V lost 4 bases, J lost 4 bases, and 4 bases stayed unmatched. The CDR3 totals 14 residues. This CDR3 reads CASSSGTVYNEQFF. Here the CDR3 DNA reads TGTGCCAGCAGCTCCGGGACAGTTTACAATGAGCAGTTCTTC.